Following are 21 T cell receptor beta chains from one sample sequenced in a study of blood T cell repertoires in COVID-19 (dated by TCRdb to about 2020). The method was the immunoSEQ multiplex PCR assay. The immuneACCESS repertoire file appears here via TCRdb, limited to in-frame rearrangements. These files lack a portion of the clones; in checked studies, under half of the deficit traces to unresolved V genes, and the cause of the others is not known. For this sample the table gives tens of thousands of clones, of which about 85% were detected only once. The ten top clones hold about 4.2% of the sample. The specimen was peripheral blood. The receptors shown here come from a man aged 60 to 69 with acute or convalescent COVID-19.

The chain links TRBV6-1 to TRBJ2-7, with 9 bases identical to TRBD1. V shed 3 bases, J shed 5 bases, and the junction held 8 bases outside the gene matches. The CDR3 length is 15 residues. Looked up from germline, CDR1 is MNHNS and CDR2 is SASEGT. The CDR3: CASSERWTGVDEQYF. In DNA, the CDR3 is TGTGCCAGCAGTGAGCGGTGGACAGGGGTGGACGAGCAGTACTTC.

This clone was seen a handful of times. The chain couples TRBV4-3 to TRBJ2-2; tentative D call: TRBD2 (6 bases). Looked up from germline, CDR1 is LGHNA and CDR2 is YSLEER. This CDR3 contains 14 residues. V gave up 4 bases and J gave up 0 bases, with 6 bases separating them. The CDR3 sequence is CASSPGANTGELFF. The CDR3 DNA reads TGCGCCAGCAGCCCGGGGGCGAACACCGGGGAGCTGTTTTTT.

The rearrangement links TRBV20-1 to TRBJ2-1; 12 bases agree with TRBD2. The junction had 5 bases not matched to a gene; V was cut back by 3 bases and J by 2 bases. The CDR3 length is 16 residues. Germline assignment: CDR1 DFQATT and CDR2 SNEGSKA (reference sequence). The CDR3 nucleotides read TGCAGTGCTAGTGGTGGACTAGCGGGACCCTACAATGAGCAGTTCTTC. Amino acid sequence: CSASGGLAGPYNEQFF.

The chain employs TRBV24-1 and TRBJ1-2, with TRBD1 matching over 7 bases. The V gene's germline CDR1 is KGHDR and CDR2 SFDVKD. The CDR3 sequence is 15 residues long. J was trimmed by 5 bases and V by 2 bases; bases with no gene match: 7. DNA of the CDR3: TGTGCCACCAGTGATTCCGACAGGGAACTTTATGGCTACACCTTC. This gives the protein CATSDSDRELYGYTF.

The gene calls are TRBV19 and TRBJ1-2, with a weak D call TRBD1 (5 bases). The CDR3 is 14 amino acids. Germline V gene lookup returns CDR1 LNHDA and CDR2 SQIVND (reference sequence). Trimming took 1 base from V and 3 from J, leaving 9 bases between them. For the CDR3, the DNA is TGTGCCAGTAGTATAGCTGGCAGGGACTATGGCTACACCTTC. The encoded protein is CASSIAGRDYGYTF. The variable domain in full, completed from reference TRBV19 and TRBJ1-2, reads DGGITQSPKYLFRKEGQNVTLSCEQNLNHDAMYWYRQDPGQGLRLIYYSQIVNDFQKGDIAEGYSVSREKKESFPLTVTSAQKNPTAFYLCASSIAGRDYGYTFGSGTRLTVV.

The chain recombines TRBV19 with TRBJ1-1; 10 positions match TRBD1. Germline lookup yields CDR1 LNHDA and CDR2 SQIVND (reference sequence). V dropped 7 bases and J dropped 3; count of bases not matched to a gene: 8. The CDR3 extends over 15 amino acids. The chain's CDR3 is CASTPGQGGYTEAFF. CDR3 in DNA: TGTGCCAGTACCCCCGGACAGGGGGGGTACACTGAAGCTTTCTTT.

This sequence joins TRBV6-5 and TRBJ2-3, with 9 bases matching TRBD2. CDR1 is MNHEY and CDR2 is SVGAGI in the germline V gene. This CDR3 is built from 15 residues. V dropped 6 bases and J dropped 6; count of bases not matched to a gene: 10. In nucleotides, the CDR3 is TGTGCCAGCAGCACTCGGCTAGCGGGGATGGATACGCAGTATTTT. Translating gives CASSTRLAGMDTQYF.

The V gene is TRBV28, the J gene TRBJ1-5; 9 positions agree with TRBD1. In germline, CDR1 is MDHEN, CDR2 SYDVKM. The junction had 7 bases not matched to a gene; V was cut back by 5 bases and J by 5 bases. The CDR3 length is 15 residues. CDR3 bases: TGTGCCAGCAGTCCAACACGGACAGGGGATCAGCCCCAGCATTTT. Translation gives CASSPTRTGDQPQHF.

This clone was seen a single time. A read error may produce the germline difference seen at one junction end. The gene calls are TRBV5-3 and TRBJ1-2; 9 nucleotides align to TRBD1. TRBV5-3 carries the ORF label, with uncertain function. The CDR3 runs to 15 residues. The CDR3 sequence: CARTLETGGNYGYTF. In DNA, the CDR3 is TGTGCCAGAACCTTGGAGACAGGGGGTAACTATGGCTACACCTTC.

The count of this clone is one. V usage is TRBV4-1 and J usage is TRBJ2-1, with 8 bases fitting TRBD2. The V gene's germline CDR1 is MGHRA and CDR2 YSYEKL. V shed 6 bases and J 4 bases; nucleotides not matched to a gene: 14. The length of the CDR3 is 17 residues. The CDR3 DNA is TGCGCCAGCAGTCAAACCCGGAGCGGGAGCAAATACAATGAGCAGTTCTTC. Translating gives CASSQTRSGSKYNEQFF.

V usage is TRBV19 and J usage is TRBJ2-5; 9 bases line up with TRBD1. Per germline, CDR1 LNHDA and CDR2 SQIVND (reference sequence). V lost 6 bases, J lost 5 bases, and 7 bases stayed unmatched. This CDR3 contains 14 residues. CDR3 nucleotide sequence: TGTGCCAGTAGGGGGACAGGGATGTCGGAGACCCAGTACTTC. Residues: CASRGTGMSETQYF.

The chain recombines TRBV28 with TRBJ1-5; 10 nucleotides line up with TRBD1. With 6 bases clipped from V and 5 bases from J, the junction kept 7 bases outside the gene matches. Germline V gene lookup returns CDR1 MDHEN and CDR2 SYDVKM. The CDR3 contains 15 residues. CDR3 nucleotides: TGTGCCAGCAGGAGTCGGACAGGGGGTTATCAGCCCCAGCATTTT. Protein: CASRSRTGGYQPQHF.

This clone was counted between two and nine times. This chain connects TRBV3-1 (or the pseudogene TRBV3-2) to TRBJ1-5; no reliable D call. In germline, CDR1 is LGHDT, CDR2 YNNKEL (reference sequence). The CDR3 is made up of 13 amino acids. V shed 4 bases and J shed 15 bases, with 19 bases lying between them. The CDR3 sequence: CASSPLPGADPHF. In DNA form, the CDR3 reads TGTGCCAGCAGCCCATTACCCGGAGCAGATCCGCATTTT.

This clone was observed a single time. The V gene is TRBV20-1, the J gene TRBJ1-2; the D is unclear. The CDR3 runs 10 residues. The V end was cut by 7 bases, the J end by 8 bases, with 11 bases between. CDR1 is DFQATT and CDR2 is SNEGSKA in the germline V gene (reference sequence). The CDR3 region is CSGWEGGYTF. In DNA, the CDR3 is TGCAGTGGATGGGAGGGCGGCTACACCTTC.

The chain recombines TRBV18 with TRBJ2-6, with TRBD1 matching 9 bases. The germline V gene has CDR1 KGHSH and CDR2 LQKENI. The CDR3 runs to 16 residues. V shed 2 bases and J 4 bases; nucleotides not matched to a gene: 3. The CDR3 coding sequence is TGTGCCAGCTCACCAGGGACAGGGACCGGGGCCAACGTCCTGACTTTC. It encodes CASSPGTGTGANVLTF.

The CDR3 loop reads CAWSASGSEQFF. The CDR3 region has the DNA TGTGCCTGGAGTGCTAGCGGGAGTGAGCAGTTCTTC. The chain links TRBV30 to TRBJ2-1; 10 positions match TRBD2. This CDR3 is 12 amino acids long. J lost 9 bases, V lost 1 base, and 0 bases had no gene match. The germline gives CDR1 GTSNPN, CDR2 SVGIG (reference sequence).

V and J are TRBV30 and TRBJ2-1, with 7 positions matching TRBD2. The length of the CDR3 is 16 residues. CDR1 and CDR2 from the germline V gene are GTSNPN and SVGIG (reference sequence). Trimming took 0 bases from V and 2 from J; bases not matched to a gene: 7. DNA of the CDR3: TGTGCCTGGAGTGTATCCAGCCTAGCGGCCTACAATGAGCAGTTCTTC. This translates into CAWSVSSLAAYNEQFF.

The chain has TRBV5-6 and TRBJ1-2; 9 bases map to TRBD1. V shed 4 bases, J shed 4 bases, and the junction held 8 bases outside the gene matches. This CDR3 is 15 amino acids long. From germline, CDR1 is SGHDT and CDR2 YYEEEE. As DNA, the CDR3 is TGTGCCAGCAGCGTGGGACAGGGTCCCTTCTATGGCTACACCTTC. It translates to CASSVGQGPFYGYTF.

The rearrangement joins TRBV5-1 to TRBJ2-5; D perhaps matches TRBD1 (5 bases). CDR3 size: 12 residues. CDR1 SGHRS and CDR2 YFSETQ come from the germline V gene. Trimming pared 5 bases from V and 5 bases from J, leaving 10 bases between. The CDR3 loop reads CASRQDAETQYF. CDR3 nucleotides: TGCGCCAGCAGACAGGACGCGGAGACCCAGTACTTC.

The chain joins TRBV28 to TRBJ2-5; no firm D call. The germline gives CDR1 MDHEN, CDR2 SYDVKM. Trimming stripped 0 bases from V and 4 bases from J, with 6 bases between. This CDR3 is 13 amino acids long. The CDR3: CASSLWSVETQYF. CDR3 coding DNA: TGTGCCAGCAGTTTATGGTCAGTAGAGACCCAGTACTTC.

The chain employs TRBV28 and TRBJ2-5; 9 nucleotides line up with TRBD2. Germline assignment: CDR1 MDHEN and CDR2 SYDVKM. V shed 5 bases, J shed 2 bases, and the junction held 6 bases outside the gene matches. The length of the CDR3 is 15 residues. CDR3 region: CASSTGTSLQETQYF. CDR3 in DNA: TGTGCCAGCAGTACCGGGACTAGCCTACAAGAGACCCAGTACTTC.